This T cell receptor beta chain was sequenced for a study of T cell clonotyping in hematopoietic cell transplantation. Study-level background: Pretransplant recipient samples were taken after cytoreduction.

General observations from the study: Cells were unsorted, so CD4 and CD8 contributions were not separated. At the given depth, recipient repertoires were over 95% de novo clonotypes. After transplant, recipient diversity fell while pathologically expanded clonotypes grew through day 180.

The protocol was immunoSEQ multiplex PCR, while the TCRdb copy is restricted to in-frame clones and leaves out a portion. Counted here are 25,000 to 35,000 clones, 60% to 80% occurring once; the ten biggest clones make up about 5.9%. The germline V gene has CDR1 DFQATT and CDR2 SNEGSKA (reference sequence). The CDR3 is 11 residues long. V lost 3 bases, J lost 3 bases, and 6 bases lay in between. Time point noted: recipient sample about 28 days before transplant, after cytoreduction. Notes on this clone: The target antigen is unknown.

This specimen consisted of peripheral blood mononuclear cells, obtained before stem cell transplant. This chain connects TRBV20-1 to TRBJ2-7; unclear D gene. The receptor was derived from a man aged 45 to 65 with myelodysplastic syndrome. Some clones in this sample may be carry-over from other donors' samples. CDR3 amino acids: CSARENYEQYF. The CDR3 DNA follows: TGCAGTGCTAGGGAGAACTACGAGCAGTACTTC.